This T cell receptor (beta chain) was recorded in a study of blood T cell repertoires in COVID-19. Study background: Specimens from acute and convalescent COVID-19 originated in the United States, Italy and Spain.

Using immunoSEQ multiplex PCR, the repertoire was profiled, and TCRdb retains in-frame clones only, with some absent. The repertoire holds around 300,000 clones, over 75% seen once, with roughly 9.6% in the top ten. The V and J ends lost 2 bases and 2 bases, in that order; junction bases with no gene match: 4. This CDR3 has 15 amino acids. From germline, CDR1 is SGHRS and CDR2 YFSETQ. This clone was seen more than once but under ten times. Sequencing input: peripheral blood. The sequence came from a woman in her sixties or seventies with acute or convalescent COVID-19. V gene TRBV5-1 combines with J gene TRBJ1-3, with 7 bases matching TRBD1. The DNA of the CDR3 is TGCGCCAGCAGCTTATCTGGGACAGCTGGAAACACCATATATTTT. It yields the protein CASSLSGTAGNTIYF.